Described below is a single TCR beta chain sequence and its context. CDR3 length equals 17 residues. Per germline, CDR1 PRHDT and CDR2 FYEKMQ (reference sequence). The V end was cut by 0 bases, the J end by 5 bases, with 19 bases between. The record originates from a study of T cell changes during pregnancy in multiple sclerosis. Clones were sequenced by immunoSEQ multiplex PCR, and TCRdb holds only the in-frame ones, with some missing. The sample records approximately 36,000 clones, 88% being singletons. This clonotype originated in a female donor with multiple sclerosis, enrolled in a pregnancy study. This chain connects TRBV13 to TRBJ1-2; D is ambiguous. The sequences come from CD8+ T cells from peripheral blood mononuclear cells, collected in the third trimester of pregnancy. The CDR3 sequence is CASSLGVDGTSLYGYTF. CDR3 in DNA: TGTGCCAGCAGCTTAGGTGTGGACGGAACTAGCCTTTATGGCTACACCTTC.